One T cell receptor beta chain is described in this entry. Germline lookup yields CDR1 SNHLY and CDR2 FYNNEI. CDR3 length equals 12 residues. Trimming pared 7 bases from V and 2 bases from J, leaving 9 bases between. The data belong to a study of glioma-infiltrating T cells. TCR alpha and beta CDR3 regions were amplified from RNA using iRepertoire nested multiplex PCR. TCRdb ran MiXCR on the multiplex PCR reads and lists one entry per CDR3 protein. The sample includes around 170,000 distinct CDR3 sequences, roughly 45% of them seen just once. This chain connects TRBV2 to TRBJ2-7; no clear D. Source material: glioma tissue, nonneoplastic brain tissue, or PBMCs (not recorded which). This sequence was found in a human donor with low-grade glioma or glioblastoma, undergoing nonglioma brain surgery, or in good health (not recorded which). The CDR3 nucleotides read TGTGCCAGCACCAACGTAGCCTACGAGCAGTACTTC. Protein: CASTNVAYEQYF.